These 21 T cell receptor beta chains were all obtained from the same sample, sequenced in a study of blood T cell repertoires in COVID-19. The data were produced by immunoSEQ multiplex PCR, yet TCRdb's version contains in-frame clones alone and is incomplete. The sample consists of about 71,000 clones, roughly 82% of them appearing once. Sample: peripheral blood. These receptors originate from a woman of 80 years or more with acute or convalescent COVID-19.

Turning to this clone: At one boundary the junction diverges from the germline segment, which might be a read error. The same CDR3 arises from other DNA sequences in this sample as well. The chain links TRBV20-1 to TRBJ2-5; 10 nucleotides align to TRBD2. CDR3 length equals 14 residues. Germline lookup yields CDR1 DFQATT and CDR2 SNEGSKA (reference sequence). This CDR3 is CSASRAGGPETQYF. CDR3 DNA sequence: TGCAGCGCTAGTCGAGCGGGAGGGCCAGAGACCCAGTACTTC.

This clone was detected many times. The chain recombines TRBV7-9 with TRBJ1-2; a possible D gene is TRBD1 (6 bases). This CDR3 is 15 amino acids long. Germline loops: CDR1 SEHNR, CDR2 FQNEAQ (reference sequence). V was cut by 1 base and J by 6 bases, with 15 bases left in between. The CDR3 loop is CASSLVSGGADGYTF. The CDR3 bases are TGTGCCAGCAGCTTAGTGAGCGGGGGCGCAGATGGCTACACCTTC.

This chain links TRBV15 with TRBJ2-1; TRBD2 aligns across 10 bases. In germline, CDR1 is LNHNV, CDR2 YYDKDF (reference sequence). This CDR3 has 17 amino acids. V lost 0 bases, J lost 4 bases, and 6 bases stayed unmatched. The CDR3 region is CATSRDRVAGGYNEQFF. CDR3 coding DNA: TGTGCCACCAGCAGAGATCGGGTAGCGGGAGGTTACAATGAGCAGTTCTTC.

V gene TRBV6-2 or TRBV6-3 combines with J gene TRBJ2-7, with 8 bases lining up with TRBD1. With V trimmed by 5 bases and J by 3 bases, 6 bases remained unmatched. Germline loops: CDR1 MNHEY, CDR2 SVGEGT. The CDR3 length is 14 residues. CDR3 amino acids: CASSRDRTHYEQYF. The DNA of the CDR3 is TGTGCCAGCAGTAGGGACAGGACCCACTACGAGCAGTACTTC.

The chain uses TRBV9 and TRBJ1-4; possibly TRBD1 for D (6 bases). In germline, CDR1 is SGDLS, CDR2 YYNGEE. This CDR3 comprises 14 residues. With 0 bases removed from V and 6 bases from J, the gap between germline ends came to 9 bases. CDR3 bases: TGTGCCAGCAGCGTAGCAGGGGAGCATGAAAAACTGTTTTTT. It specifies CASSVAGEHEKLFF. Complete variable domain (other parts from reference TRBV9 and TRBJ1-4): DSGVTQTPKHLITATGQRVTLRCSPRSGDLSVYWYQQSLDQGLQFLIQYYNGEERAKGNILERFSAQQFPDLHSELNLSSLELGDSALYFCASSVAGEHEKLFFGSGTQLSVL.

The V call is TRBV2, the J call TRBJ1-5; the D is unclear. This CDR3 has 14 amino acids. Per germline, CDR1 SNHLY and CDR2 FYNNEI. Between the trimmed V and J ends, which lost 6 bases and 3 bases, there was a span of 12 bases. The CDR3 bases are TGTGCCAGCAGCCGCCGGTCTCCCAATCAGCCCCAGCATTTT. Its protein is CASSRRSPNQPQHF.

The chain links TRBV5-4 to TRBJ2-3, with D possibly TRBD2 on 6 matching bases. CDR3 size: 16 residues. Trimming shortened V by 5 bases and J by 4 bases, and 20 bases separated the two germline ends. Germline CDR1 and CDR2: SGHNT and YYREEE (reference sequence). Here the CDR3 DNA reads TGTGCCAGCAGGAGGGACTTGGAGGTAGTTCCAGATACGCAGTATTTT. Amino acid sequence: CASRRDLEVVPDTQYF.

J is TRBJ2-3 and V is TRBV5-8; 8 positions agree with TRBD1. Germline CDR1 SGHTS, CDR2 YDEGEE. V dropped 5 bases and J dropped 3; count of bases not matched to a gene: 2. The CDR3 is 13 amino acids. In DNA form, the CDR3 reads TGTGCCAGCAGAAGGACAGGGACAGATACGCAGTATTTT. This gives the protein CASRRTGTDTQYF.

The V and J genes are TRBV5-1 and TRBJ2-5; the D gene is possibly TRBD2 (6 bases). The V end was cut by 7 bases, the J end by 5 bases, with 15 bases between. CDR1 and CDR2 (germline): SGHRS, YFSETQ. The CDR3 is made up of 13 amino acids. In DNA form, the CDR3 reads TGCGCCAGCGCGGGATCTTACAGGGAGACCCAGTACTTC. Its translation is CASAGSYRETQYF.

The CDR3 region is CASRKTEGAGELFF. The CDR3 nucleotides read TGTGCCAGCAGGAAAACAGAGGGGGCCGGGGAGCTGTTTTTT. This sequence joins TRBV11-3 and TRBJ2-2, with TRBD1 as a possible D gene (6 bases). The V gene's germline CDR1 is SGHNT and CDR2 YENEEA. CDR3 length: 14 amino acids. Trimming took 6 bases from V and 6 from J, leaving 14 bases between them.

The chain couples TRBV10-3 to TRBJ2-7, with D perhaps TRBD2 (6 bases). The CDR3 covers 13 residues. Trimming took off 10 bases at V and 4 bases at J, with 17 bases between the two ends. Germline V gene lookup returns CDR1 ENHRY and CDR2 SYGVKD. This chain's CDR3 is CATAAREAYEQYF. The CDR3 nucleotides are TGTGCCACCGCTGCGAGGGAGGCATACGAGCAGTACTTC.

The chain links TRBV19 to TRBJ2-7, with 15 nucleotides matching TRBD2. This CDR3 is built from 17 residues. With V trimmed by 2 bases and J by 5 bases, 7 bases remained unmatched. Germline lookup yields CDR1 LNHDA and CDR2 SQIVND (reference sequence). This CDR3 reads CASSIPRGLAGGHEQYF. For the CDR3, the DNA is TGTGCCAGTAGTATACCCCGGGGACTAGCGGGAGGACACGAGCAGTACTTC. Full variable domain (missing parts from reference TRBV19 and TRBJ2-7): DGGITQSPKYLFRKEGQNVTLSCEQNLNHDAMYWYRQDPGQGLRLIYYSQIVNDFQKGDIAEGYSVSREKKESFPLTVTSAQKNPTAFYLCASSIPRGLAGGHEQYFGPGTRLTVT.

This clone was seen ten or more times. Here the CDR3 DNA reads TGCGCCAGCAGCCAGAGAGACAGGGGGTCTGGCTACACCTTC. Residues: CASSQRDRGSGYTF. The chain uses TRBV4-3 and TRBJ1-2; 9 nucleotides agree with TRBD1. This CDR3 comprises 14 residues. The germline gives CDR1 LGHNA, CDR2 YSLEER. V lost 3 bases, J lost 7 bases, and 6 bases stayed unmatched.

The table lists this clone with a count of one. The chain couples TRBV2 to TRBJ2-7; 9 bases are shared with TRBD1. This CDR3 has 15 residues. Germline V CDR1 and CDR2: SNHLY, FYNNEI. Trimming took 6 bases from V and 3 from J; bases not matched to a gene: 9. The CDR3 nucleotides read TGTGCCAGCAGCGCACCGCGGGACAGGGACTACGAGCAGTACTTC. Amino acid sequence: CASSAPRDRDYEQYF.

This clone was found once. The chain is built from TRBV9 and TRBJ2-2; the D gene is possibly TRBD1 (7 bases). Germline V lookup: CDR1 SGDLS, CDR2 YYNGEE. The CDR3 sequence is 17 residues long. Trimming took off 2 bases at V and 3 bases at J, with 17 bases between the two ends. CDR3 sequence reads: CASSVPTGDSDTGELFF. The CDR3 DNA follows: TGTGCCAGCAGCGTCCCAACGGGGGACAGCGACACCGGGGAGCTGTTTTTT.

The chain is built from TRBV19 and TRBJ1-6; TRBD1 is a possible D gene (5 bases). The CDR3 is 15 residues long. Deletions cut 3 bases from V and 9 bases from J, with 15 bases between. The germline V gene has CDR1 LNHDA and CDR2 SQIVND (reference sequence). The CDR3 sequence is CASSIAGTDGSPLHF. CDR3 DNA sequence: TGTGCCAGTAGTATCGCGGGGACCGATGGTTCACCCCTCCACTTT.

The chain links TRBV7-2 to TRBJ2-7, with D possibly being TRBD2 (5 bases). The V and J ends lost 2 bases and 2 bases respectively, with 13 bases between them. Germline V gene sequence: CDR1 SGHTA, CDR2 FQGNSA. The CDR3 has 15 residues. The CDR3 protein is CASSLSGGGTYEQYF. CDR3 nucleotides: TGTGCCAGCAGCTTAAGTGGAGGTGGGACCTACGAGCAGTACTTC.

This chain uses TRBV19 with TRBJ2-7; D perhaps matches TRBD1 (5 bases). Germline V lookup: CDR1 LNHDA, CDR2 SQIVND (reference sequence). This CDR3 spans 14 amino acids. V dropped 7 bases and J dropped 0 bases, with 13 bases sitting between them. The DNA of the CDR3 is TGTGCCAGTAAGGCAGGGTCGCACTCCTACGAGCAGTACTTC. Its translation is CASKAGSHSYEQYF.

The rearrangement joins TRBV29-1 to TRBJ2-7; the match to TRBD1 covers 8 bases. Germline V gives CDR1 SQVTM, CDR2 ANQGSEA. The CDR3 length is 12 residues. V shed 5 bases and J 7 bases; nucleotides not matched to a gene: 7. The CDR3 reads CSVQQGAGEQYF. Written as DNA, the CDR3 is TGCAGCGTTCAGCAGGGGGCAGGGGAGCAGTACTTC.

The chain recombines TRBV5-1 with TRBJ2-2; TRBD2 agrees at 9 bases. Per germline, CDR1 SGHRS and CDR2 YFSETQ. Trimming cost V 1 base and J 6 bases; bases outside gene matches: 22. The CDR3 runs 21 residues. The CDR3 here is CASSLKRDSLWTSARAGELFF. The CDR3, as DNA: TGCGCCAGCAGCTTGAAGAGGGACTCACTTTGGACTAGCGCGAGGGCCGGGGAGCTGTTTTTT.

The J gene is TRBJ2-7, the V gene TRBV20-1, with D tentatively TRBD1 (5 bases). Germline lookup yields CDR1 DFQATT and CDR2 SNEGSKA (reference sequence). The CDR3 spans 14 residues. Trimming shortened V by 3 bases and J by 3 bases, and 15 bases separated the two germline ends. For the CDR3, the DNA is TGCAGTGCTAGTGTCCGCAGGGCGGACTACGAGCAGTACTTC. It translates to CSASVRRADYEQYF.